A selection of T cell receptor beta chains follows, all from one sample in a study of tumor and adjacent non-tumor tissue in lung cancer. MiXCR, run by TCRdb on the multiplex PCR reads, gives a single entry per CDR3 protein. The table lists tens of thousands of distinct CDR3 sequences, around 70% of them singletons. The sequenced sample consisted of distant non-tumor lung tissue. The receptors were sampled from a woman aged 45-60 years with non-small cell lung cancer. Each CDR3 is given with its conserved first and last residue. The D gene is left open where the match is weak. The listing skips clone size in some rows; elsewhere it reads once, few, many or a size class.

CDR3 protein | CDR3 DNA | V gene | clone size | J gene | D gene
CGNSPGLANYEQYF | TGTGGCAACAGTCCGGGACTAGCGAACTACGAGCAATACTTC | TRBV6-5 | once | TRBJ2-7 | TRBD2
CASSLDYSPYNPPLHF | TGTGCCAGCAGCTTGGATTACAGTCCCTATAATCCACCCCTCCACTTT | TRBV11-2 | - | TRBJ1-6 | -
CASSYTQPGQGWYEQYF | TGTGCCAGCAGTTACACCCAACCGGGACAGGGGTGGTACGAGCAGTACTTC | TRBV6-6 | few | TRBJ2-7 | TRBD1
CAISLVTGTDTQYF | TGTGCCATCAGCTTGGTGACCGGGACAGATACGCAGTATTTT | TRBV11-1 | - | TRBJ2-3 | -
CASSLGGRSYYEQFF | TGTGCCAGCAGCTTAGGTGGGAGGTCCTACTATGAGCAGTTCTTT | TRBV11-2 | - | TRBJ2-1 | -
CANSYPGRVATQYF | TGTGCCAACAGTTATCCAGGAAGGGTGGCGACCCAGTACTTC | TRBV6-6 | - | TRBJ2-5 | -
CASSLWEDTESFF | TGTGCCAGCAGCTTATGGGAGGACACTGAATCTTTCTTT | TRBV11-3 | - | TRBJ1-1 | -
CASGDGAPGQNYEQYF | TGTGCCAGTGGTGACGGCGCACCGGGACAAAACTACGAGCAGTACTTC | TRBV6-2/TRBV6-3 | - | TRBJ2-7 | -
CATSYPAGEAQYF | TGTGCCACCAGTTACCCCGCAGGAGAGGCCCAGTACTTC | TRBV24-1 | once | TRBJ2-5 | -
CASRPRGDIYNEQFF | TGTGCCAGCAGGCCCCGCGGTGATATCTACAATGAGCAGTTCTTC | TRBV6-1 | few | TRBJ2-1 | -
CASSARGLIINEQYF | TGTGCCAGCAGCGCCAGGGGGCTAATTATAAACGAGCAGTACTTC | TRBV6-1 | many | TRBJ2-7 | TRBD1
CVWELGLLGEQYF | TGTGTCTGGGAACTGGGACTATTAGGTGAGCAGTACTTC | TRBV30 | - | TRBJ2-7 | TRBD2
CASNDEGKDIQYF | TGTGCCAGCAATGACGAGGGGAAGGACATTCAGTACTTC | TRBV5-4 | many | TRBJ2-4 | -
CASSFGDISTDTHYF | TGTGCCAGCAGTTTTGGGGACATTAGCACAGATACGCACTATTTT | TRBV12-3/TRBV12-4 | - | TRBJ2-3 | -
CSVNSGLSYEQYF | TGCAGTGTTAATTCGGGACTATCCTACGAGCAGTACTTC | TRBV20-1 | - | TRBJ2-7 | TRBD2
CSVDSPHGIYNEQFF | TGTAGCGTTGATTCTCCCCACGGAATCTACAATGAGCAGTTCTTC | TRBV29-1 | - | TRBJ2-1 | -
CASSLSPGETQYF | TGTGCCAGCAGTTTAAGTCCGGGAGAGACCCAGTACTTC | TRBV12-3/TRBV12-4 | large | TRBJ2-5 | -
CANSSGTNRAYEQYF | TGTGCCAACAGCTCGGGGACAAACCGGGCCTACGAGCAGTACTTC | TRBV11-2 | - | TRBJ2-7 | -
CSAPGLAGGMWREQFF | TGCAGTGCCCCGGGACTAGCGGGAGGAATGTGGCGTGAGCAGTTCTTC | TRBV20-1 | - | TRBJ2-1 | TRBD2
CASGLGGGTDTHYF | TGCGCTAGTGGTTTGGGGGGTGGCACAGATACGCACTATTTT | TRBV12-5 | - | TRBJ2-3 | -
CASSLLPDGYEQYF | TGTGCCAGCAGCTTGTTACCCGACGGCTACGAGCAGTACTTC | TRBV5-5 | - | TRBJ2-7 | -
CTSRRGQGQDDYTF | TGTACCAGCAGACGCGGACAGGGGCAGGATGACTACACCTTC | TRBV6-2/TRBV6-3 | - | TRBJ1-2 | TRBD1
CASSKNWGTGELFF | TGTGCCAGTAGCAAAAACTGGGGCACTGGGGAGCTGTTTTTT | TRBV11-2 | once | TRBJ2-2 | -
CASSLDVVDQPHHF | TGTGCCAGCAGTCTTGATGTGGTAGATCAGCCCCACCATTTT | TRBV12-3/TRBV12-4 | once | TRBJ1-5 | -
CSASEGTGYEQYF | TGCAGTGCTAGTGAGGGGACAGGCTACGAGCAGTACTTC | TRBV20-1 | - | TRBJ2-7 | TRBD1
CSAPRQGERNEQFF | TGCAGTGCTCCTCGACAAGGGGAGCGGAATGAGCAGTTCTTC | TRBV20-1 | - | TRBJ2-1 | -
CASSPTQGWYTQAQHF | TGTGCCAGCAGCCCCACTCAAGGGTGGTACACTCAGGCCCAGCATTTT | TRBV6-2/TRBV6-3 | - | TRBJ1-5 | -
CESSPTGSSMNTEAFF | TGTGAAAGCAGTCCGACAGGCTCCTCGATGAACACTGAAGCTTTCTTT | TRBV6-2/TRBV6-3 | - | TRBJ1-1 | -
CSSSLDNTNGKLFF | TGTAGCAGCAGCCTTGATAACACTAATGGAAAACTGTTTTTT | TRBV11-2 | - | TRBJ1-4 | -
CSASGGDSYNSPLHF | TGCAGCGCTAGCGGGGGAGACTCCTATAATTCACCCCTCCACTTT | TRBV20-1 | - | TRBJ1-6 | -
CSAQGQANTEAFF | TGCAGCGCCCAGGGACAGGCGAACACTGAAGCTTTCTTT | TRBV29-1 | many | TRBJ1-1 | TRBD1
CASSLEAGSIQYF | TGTGCCAGCAGCTTAGAAGCGGGTAGCATTCAGTACTTC | TRBV7-2 | few | TRBJ2-4 | -
CSARTGVARPDTQYF | TGCAGTGCTAGGACAGGGGTTGCTCGTCCAGATACGCAGTATTTT | TRBV20-1 | few | TRBJ2-3 | TRBD1
CNANGADYYEHYF | TGCAATGCTAACGGGGCCGACTACTACGAGCATTACTTC | TRBV20-1 | - | TRBJ2-7 | -
CASGISPLHF | TGTGCCAGCGGGATCTCACCCCTCCACTTT | TRBV6-6 | - | TRBJ1-6 | -
CANSLEAAAMRELFF | TGTGCCAACAGCTTAGAGGCGGCAGCCATGAGGGAGCTATTTTTT | TRBV11-2 | once | TRBJ2-2 | -
CASSKADKYQRGYGNQPQHF | TGTGCCAGCAGCAAAGCCGACAAATATCAAAGGGGGTATGGAAATCAGCCCCAGCATTTT | TRBV21-1 | - | TRBJ1-5 | -
CASSLWSGYEQYF | TGTGCCAGCAGTTTATGGTCGGGGTACGAGCAGTACTTC | TRBV27 | - | TRBJ2-7 | -
CASIPMTGGISYEQYF | TGTGCCAGCATCCCCATGACTGGCGGGATCTCCTACGAGCAGTACTTC | TRBV11-2 | - | TRBJ2-7 | -
CVSTRGVYERYF | TGTGTCAGCACCCGTGGTGTGTACGAGCGGTACTTC | TRBV28 | - | TRBJ2-7 | -
CASSYPVRGSRDTQYF | TGTGCCAGCAGTTACCCCGTCAGGGGTTCCAGGGATACGCAGTATTTT | TRBV6-2/TRBV6-3 | many | TRBJ2-3 | -
CSVEILAEPKNIKYF | TGCAGCGTTGAAATCCTAGCGGAACCCAAAAACATTAAGTACTTC | TRBV29-1 | - | TRBJ2-4 | TRBD2
CASSLDTGTGLYGYTF | TGTGCCAGCAGCTTAGACACCGGGACAGGCTTGTATGGCTACACCTTC | TRBV11-1 | medium-sized | TRBJ1-2 | TRBD1
CATLDQTGMNTEAFF | TGTGCCACCCTCGATCAGACAGGAATGAACACTGAAGCTTTCTTT | TRBV6-2/TRBV6-3 | many | TRBJ1-1 | -
CASNSGQAPYEQYF | TGTGCCAGCAACTCCGGACAGGCCCCATACGAGCAGTACTTC | TRBV11-3 | - | TRBJ2-7 | TRBD1
CASSLVATSGSGEQFF | TGCGCCAGCAGCTTAGTGGCGACTAGCGGGAGTGGTGAGCAGTTCTTC | TRBV11-2 | - | TRBJ2-1 | TRBD2
CTSCTGTSGTLLDTQYF | TGTACTAGCTGCACCGGGACTAGCGGAACTTTACTAGATACGCAGTATTTT | TRBV11-3 | - | TRBJ2-3 | TRBD2
CASSLELAGVNEQFF | TGTGCCAGCAGTTTGGAACTAGCGGGAGTCAATGAGCAGTTCTTC | TRBV28 | - | TRBJ2-1 | TRBD2
CSAEVNAEAVF | TGCAGTGCTGAAGTGAACGCTGAAGCTGTCTTT | TRBV20-1 | - | TRBJ1-1 | -
CVSSLAAGYEQYF | TGTGTCAGTAGCTTAGCGGCTGGGTATGAGCAATACTTC | TRBV11-2 | once | TRBJ2-7 | -
CSAHYQVIQETHYF | TGCAGTGCACACTACCAAGTGATCCAAGAGACCCATTACTTC | TRBV20-1 | - | TRBJ2-5 | -
CASSRTGCEADMQYF | TGCGCCAGCAGTCGGACAGGGTGCGAAGCAGATATGCAGTATTTT | TRBV4-3 | - | TRBJ2-3 | TRBD1
CSARDSLGTDTQYF | TGCAGTGCTAGAGATTCCCTGGGCACAGATACGCAGTATTTT | TRBV20-1 | medium-sized | TRBJ2-3 | -
CSAHLSGGTDTQCF | TGCAGTGCTCACCTTAGCGGCGGCACAGATACGCAGTGTTTT | TRBV20-1 | - | TRBJ2-3 | -